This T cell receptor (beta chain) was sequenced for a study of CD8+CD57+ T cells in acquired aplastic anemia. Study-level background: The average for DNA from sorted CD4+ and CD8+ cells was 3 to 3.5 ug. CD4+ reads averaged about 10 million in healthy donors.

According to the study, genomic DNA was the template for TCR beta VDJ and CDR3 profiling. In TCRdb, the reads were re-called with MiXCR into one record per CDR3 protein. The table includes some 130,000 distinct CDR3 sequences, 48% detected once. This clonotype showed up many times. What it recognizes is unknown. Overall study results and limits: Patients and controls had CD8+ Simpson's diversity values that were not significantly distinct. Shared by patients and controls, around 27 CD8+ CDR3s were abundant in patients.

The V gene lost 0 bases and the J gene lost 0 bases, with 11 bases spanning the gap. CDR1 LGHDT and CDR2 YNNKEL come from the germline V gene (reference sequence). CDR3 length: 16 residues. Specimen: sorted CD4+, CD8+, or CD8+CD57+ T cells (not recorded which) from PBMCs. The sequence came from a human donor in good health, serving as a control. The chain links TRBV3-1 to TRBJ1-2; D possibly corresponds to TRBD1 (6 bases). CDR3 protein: CASSQDGRGPNYGYTF. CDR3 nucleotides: TGTGCCAGCAGCCAAGATGGCAGGGGACCTAACTATGGCTACACCTTC.